The entry below gives a single T cell receptor (beta chain) sequence along with its context. In the authors' methods: Amplification of reference gene primers provided the estimated nucleated cell counts. TCRdb's copy holds only in-frame clones and misses some; the assay was immunoSEQ multiplex PCR. Clone size and V and J calls were adopted from that table, with D and trimming inferred from the DNA. This repertoire shows a few hundred thousand clones, nearly 90% found once; its top ten account for over 8%. This sample was included in a study of blood T cell repertoires in COVID-19. Study background: COVID-19 samples collected from the United States, Italy and Spain covered acute and convalescent phases. Nucleic acid was either cDNA or gDNA, and it came from T cells, B-cell-depleted T cells, or PBMCs.

Germline loops: CDR1 KGHSH, CDR2 LQKENI. This CDR3 is built from 15 residues. Trimming cost V 4 bases and J 4 bases; bases outside gene matches: 8. This sequence joins TRBV18 and TRBJ2-3; 7 nucleotides agree with TRBD2. This receptor was taken from a man between 18 and 35 years old with active or convalescent COVID-19. The source material was peripheral blood. CDR3 DNA sequence: TGTGCCAGCTCACTGACGGGGGGATCTGCAGATACGCAGTATTTT. This encodes CASSLTGGSADTQYF. Combining the CDR3 with reference TRBV18 and TRBJ2-3 gives the whole variable domain NAGVMQNPRHLVRRRGQEARLRCSPMKGHSHVYWYRQLPEEGLKFMVYLQKENIIDESGMPKERFSAEFPKEGPSILRIQQVVRGDSAAYFCASSLTGGSADTQYFGPGTRLTVL.